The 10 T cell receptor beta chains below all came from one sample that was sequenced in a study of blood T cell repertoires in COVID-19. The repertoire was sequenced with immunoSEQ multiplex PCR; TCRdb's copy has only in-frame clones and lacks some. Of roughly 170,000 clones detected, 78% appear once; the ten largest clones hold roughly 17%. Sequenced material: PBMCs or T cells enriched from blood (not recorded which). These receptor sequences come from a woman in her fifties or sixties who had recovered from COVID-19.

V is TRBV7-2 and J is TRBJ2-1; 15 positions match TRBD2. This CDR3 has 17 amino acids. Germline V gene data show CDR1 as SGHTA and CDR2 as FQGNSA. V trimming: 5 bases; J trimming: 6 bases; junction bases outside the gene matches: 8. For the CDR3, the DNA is TGTGCCAGCAGCGCGCGGACTAGCGGGAGGGTTTTCAATGAGCAGTTCTTC. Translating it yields CASSARTSGRVFNEQFF.

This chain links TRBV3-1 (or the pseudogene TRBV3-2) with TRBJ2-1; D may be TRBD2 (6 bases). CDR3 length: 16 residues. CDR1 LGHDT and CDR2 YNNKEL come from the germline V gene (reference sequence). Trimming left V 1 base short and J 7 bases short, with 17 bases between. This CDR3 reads CASSQVLGSGSNEQFF. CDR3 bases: TGTGCCAGCAGCCAAGTGCTGGGGAGCGGGTCTAATGAGCAGTTCTTC.

The CDR3 bases are TGTGCCAGCAGATTCTCGGGGGGGGAAAAACTGTTTTTT. This translates into CASRFSGGEKLFF. The V call is TRBV7-2, the J call TRBJ1-4; tentatively, D is TRBD1 (5 bases). CDR1 SGHTA and CDR2 FQGNSA come from the germline V gene. Trimming took off 6 bases at V and 8 bases at J, with 13 bases between the two ends. This CDR3 has 13 amino acids.

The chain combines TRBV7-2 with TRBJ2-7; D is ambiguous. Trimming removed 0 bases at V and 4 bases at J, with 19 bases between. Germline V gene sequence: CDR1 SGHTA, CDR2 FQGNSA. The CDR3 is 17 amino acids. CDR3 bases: TGTGCCAGCAGCTTAGCCAGTGGAGCCGGATCGAGATACGAGCAGTACTTC. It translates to CASSLASGAGSRYEQYF.

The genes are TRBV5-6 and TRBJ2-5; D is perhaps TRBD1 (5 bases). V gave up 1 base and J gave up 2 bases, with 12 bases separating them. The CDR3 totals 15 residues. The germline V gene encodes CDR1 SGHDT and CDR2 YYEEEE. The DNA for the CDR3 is TGTGCCAGCAGCTTGAGGAAGGGGATTCAAGAGACCCAGTACTTC. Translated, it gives CASSLRKGIQETQYF.

The CDR3 nucleotides read TGTGCCAGCAGCTTAGATCCCACCTACAATGAGCAGTTCTTC. Translation gives CASSLDPTYNEQFF. The chain is built from TRBV11-2 and TRBJ2-1; D is undetermined. The CDR3 runs 14 residues. Trimming took 0 bases from V and 2 from J, leaving 5 bases between them. In germline, CDR1 is SGHAT, CDR2 FQNNGV.

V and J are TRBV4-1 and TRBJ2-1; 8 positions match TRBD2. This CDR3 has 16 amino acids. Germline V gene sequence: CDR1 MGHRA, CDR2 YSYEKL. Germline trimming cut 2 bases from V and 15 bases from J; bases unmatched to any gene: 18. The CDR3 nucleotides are TGCGCCAGCAGCCAACGAACGGGAGGGCCCGTCCCTCCGGGGTTCTTC. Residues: CASSQRTGGPVPPGFF.

The chain's CDR3 is CASSFSLVGLAYEQYF. The CDR3 DNA is TGTGCCAGCAGTTTTTCATTAGTGGGACTAGCCTACGAGCAGTACTTC. The V call is TRBV28, the J call TRBJ2-7; TRBD2 agrees at 8 bases. There are 16 residues in the CDR3. The ends lost 3 bases at V and 2 bases at J; junction bases unmatched: 9. Looked up from germline, CDR1 is MDHEN and CDR2 is SYDVKM.

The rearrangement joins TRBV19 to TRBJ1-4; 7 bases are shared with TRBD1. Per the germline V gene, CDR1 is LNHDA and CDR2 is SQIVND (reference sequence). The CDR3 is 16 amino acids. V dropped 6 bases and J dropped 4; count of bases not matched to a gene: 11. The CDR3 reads CASSPTAGTVNEKLFF. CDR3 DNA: TGTGCCAGTAGCCCGACCGCCGGGACAGTTAATGAAAAACTGTTTTTT.

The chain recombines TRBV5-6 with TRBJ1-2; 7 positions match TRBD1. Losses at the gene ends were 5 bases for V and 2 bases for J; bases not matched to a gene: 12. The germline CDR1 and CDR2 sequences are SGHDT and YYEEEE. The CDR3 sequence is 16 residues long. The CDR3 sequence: CASREVGQSLNYGYTF. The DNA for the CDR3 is TGTGCCAGCAGGGAAGTGGGACAGAGCCTCAACTATGGCTACACCTTC.